This is a list of T cell receptor beta chains from one sample in a study of cytomegalovirus exposure and HLA in healthy donors. Profiling relied on immunoSEQ multiplex PCR, and the TCRdb table lists in-frame clones only, not all of them. This table has fewer than 85,000 clones, 65% to 80% appearing once. Material for sequencing was PBMCs. These receptors were obtained from a woman aged 40 to 50 in good health and CMV-seropositive. Both conserved end residues are part of each CDR3. Each record gives: V gene, J gene, CDR3 length, clone size, D gene, CDR3 protein, CDR3 DNA. The D gene is left open where the match is weak. The size entry is marked missing in some rows and otherwise reads once, few, many or a size class.

>TRBV7-8|TRBJ2-7|14|NA|TRBD1
CASSLRQGGPEQYF
TGTGCCAGCAGCTTACGACAGGGTGGTCCCGAGCAGTACTTC
>TRBV18|TRBJ1-5|16|NA|TRBD1
CASSPPGQGAGQPQHF
TGTGCCAGCTCACCACCTGGACAGGGGGCAGGTCAGCCCCAGCATTTT
>TRBV7-2|TRBJ1-6|14|once|NA
CASSLVQGRSPLHF
TGTGCCAGCAGCTTAGTACAGGGTAGATCACCCCTCCACTTT
>TRBV4-1|TRBJ1-2|14|NA|NA
CASSQDSRGKGYTF
TGCGCCAGCAGCCAAGATTCTAGGGGAAAGGGCTACACCTTC
>TRBV10-3|TRBJ1-2|14|once|NA
CAISTGSSDYGYTF
TGTGCCATCAGCACAGGGTCCAGCGACTATGGCTACACCTTC
>TRBV5-1|TRBJ2-2|14|NA|NA
CASSLVAGAGELFF
TGCGCCAGCAGCTTGGTGGCAGGGGCCGGGGAGCTGTTTTTT
>TRBV30|TRBJ1-2|15|NA|NA
CAWNNPGHTNYGYTF
TGTGCCTGGAACAACCCGGGACACACAAACTATGGCTACACCTTC
>TRBV9|TRBJ1-1|14|NA|NA
CASSEWTENTEAFF
TGTGCCAGCAGCGAATGGACAGAGAACACTGAAGCTTTCTTT
>TRBV30|TRBJ2-3|12|NA|NA
CAWSRDTDTQYF
TGTGCCTGGAGCCGAGACACAGATACGCAGTATTTT
>TRBV30|TRBJ1-2|14|few|TRBD1
CAWSVYGTGNGYTF
TGTGCCTGGAGTGTATACGGGACAGGGAATGGCTACACCTTC
>TRBV28|TRBJ1-5|13|NA|NA
CASSRVSIQPQHF
TGTGCCAGCAGTCGGGTCAGTATACAGCCCCAGCATTTT
>TRBV18|TRBJ1-5|15|few|TRBD1
CASSPMGTGDQPQHF
TGTGCCAGCTCACCAATGGGGACAGGGGATCAGCCCCAGCATTTT
>TRBV7-5|TRBJ1-5|16|NA|NA
CARSLKPTHSNQPQHF
TGTGCCAGAAGCTTAAAACCAACACATAGCAATCAGCCCCAGCATTTT
>TRBV7-9|TRBJ1-4|14|NA|NA
CASSLAQGFEKLFF
TGTGCCAGCAGCTTAGCCCAGGGTTTCGAAAAACTGTTTTTT
>TRBV30|TRBJ1-1|15|NA|NA
CAGTPSALRLTEAFF
TGTGCCGGAACTCCATCAGCCTTGAGGTTAACTGAAGCTTTCTTT
>TRBV5-6|TRBJ2-7|15|few|NA
CASSLGPGDSYEQYF
TGTGCCAGCAGCTTGGGCCCAGGGGACTCCTACGAGCAGTACTTC
>TRBV6-5|TRBJ2-3|16|once|TRBD1
CASSYSVSGGPDTQYF
TGTGCCAGCAGTTACTCGGTGTCAGGGGGACCAGATACGCAGTATTTT
>TRBV5-1|TRBJ2-7|15|few|TRBD1
CASKMGQASSYEQYF
TGCGCCAGTAAGATGGGACAGGCTAGCTCCTACGAGCAGTACTTC
>TRBV30|TRBJ1-4|13|few|NA
CAWRSGNNEKLFF
TGTGCCTGGAGATCAGGAAATAATGAAAAACTGTTTTTT
>TRBV27|TRBJ1-1|13|NA|TRBD1
CASIMTGTTEAFF
TGTGCCAGCATTATGACAGGGACCACTGAAGCTTTCTTT
>TRBV18|TRBJ2-2|16|NA|NA
CASSPRNGGNTGELFF
TGTGCCAGCTCACCCAGGAACGGGGGAAACACCGGGGAGCTGTTTTTT
>TRBV30|TRBJ1-3|14|NA|NA
CAWSEGFSGNTIYF
TGTGCCTGGAGTGAGGGGTTCTCTGGAAACACCATATATTTT